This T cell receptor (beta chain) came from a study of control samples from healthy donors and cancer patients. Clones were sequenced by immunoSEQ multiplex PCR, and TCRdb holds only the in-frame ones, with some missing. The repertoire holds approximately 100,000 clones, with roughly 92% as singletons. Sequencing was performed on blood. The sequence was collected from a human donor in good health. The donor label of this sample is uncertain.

CDR3 residues: CATSDPKDIQETQYF. The CDR3 DNA is TGTGCCACCAGTGATCCCAAGGATATTCAAGAGACCCAGTACTTC. The genes are TRBV24-1 and TRBJ2-5; D call uncertain. The CDR3 runs to 15 residues. Germline V lookup: CDR1 KGHDR, CDR2 SFDVKD. Trimming shortened V by 3 bases and J by 2 bases, and 12 bases separated the two germline ends.